This TCR beta chain was recovered during a study of Ad26.COV2.S vaccination and SARS-CoV-2 variants. Study at large: The authors gave Ad26.COV2.S intramuscularly, either once or twice 56 days apart. Findings and caveats of the study: Among vaccine recipients, spike-specific TCR breadth exceeded that of placebo recipients.

For this clone: The antigen is undetermined.

Treatment noted: about 20 received Ad26.COV2.S at low or high dose, single or two shots; roughly 5 received placebo; per-sample allocation not given. Samples analyzed were those drawn on day 63 after the first vaccine or placebo injection. Wuhan-strain spike was delivered by a replication-incompetent Ad26 vector. TCRdb's copy holds only in-frame clones and misses some; the assay was immunoSEQ multiplex PCR. The sample includes about 680,000 clones, roughly 90% of them seen just once. This CDR3 has 14 residues. Germline V gene sequence: CDR1 SGHDT, CDR2 YYEEEE. V was pared by 2 bases and J by 9 bases, with 12 bases between.

The source is a person between 18 and 65 years old who received the Ad26.COV2.S COVID-19 vaccine or a placebo. This specimen consisted of peripheral blood, obtained in a trial of Ad26.COV2.S vaccine versus placebo. The J gene is TRBJ1-6, the V gene TRBV5-6, with TRBD1 as a possible D gene (6 bases). The CDR3: CASSFKGVGSPLHF. CDR3 nucleotides: TGTGCCAGCAGCTTTAAGGGGGTAGGTTCACCCCTCCACTTT.